One sample yielded the 28 T cell receptor beta chains listed below, sequenced in a study of cytomegalovirus exposure and HLA in healthy donors. The PCR was carried out with 60 Vbeta primers and 13 Jbeta primers. The table came from immunoSEQ multiplex PCR; TCRdb's copy has only in-frame clones and leaves some out. The data hold about 130,000 clones, with 81% observed a single time. The material sequenced was PBMCs. All receptors come from a woman in her forties in good health and CMV-seropositive.

This chain uses TRBV4-3 with TRBJ2-1; 7 bases match TRBD1. CDR1 is LGHNA and CDR2 is YSLEER in the germline V gene. This CDR3 comprises 15 residues. J was trimmed by 6 bases and V by 1 base; bases with no gene match: 6. The CDR3: CASSQALRDSNEQFF. The DNA for the CDR3 is TGCGCCAGCAGCCAAGCCCTCCGGGACAGCAATGAGCAGTTCTTC.

The rearrangement links TRBV19 to TRBJ2-7; D might be TRBD1 (7 bases). V lost 5 bases to trimming and J lost 3 bases, with 11 bases between them. Germline V gives CDR1 LNHDA, CDR2 SQIVND (reference sequence). The CDR3 loop spans 13 amino acids. The chain's CDR3 is CASSRQGGYEQYF. As DNA, the CDR3 is TGTGCCAGTAGTCGCCAGGGGGGCTACGAGCAGTACTTC.

CDR3 sequence: CASSTVAGGPTDTQYF. DNA for the CDR3: TGTGCCAGTAGTACCGTAGCGGGAGGGCCCACAGATACGCAGTATTTT. The J gene is TRBJ2-3, the V gene TRBV19, with TRBD2 matching over 11 bases. The CDR3 is 16 amino acids. V shed 4 bases, J shed 2 bases, and the junction held 5 bases outside the gene matches. CDR1 and CDR2 (germline): LNHDA, SQIVND (reference sequence).

This chain joins TRBV7-8 and TRBJ1-1; 8 bases fit TRBD1. Germline lookup yields CDR1 SGHVS and CDR2 FQNEAQ. The CDR3 has 17 residues. J was trimmed by 3 bases and V by 1 base; bases with no gene match: 10. The CDR3 DNA reads TGTGCCAGCAGCTTAGAGGCCAGGGGGCTGGTGGACACTGAAGCTTTCTTT. This sequence encodes CASSLEARGLVDTEAFF. The entire variable domain, with the rest obtained from reference TRBV7-8 and TRBJ1-1, is as follows: GAGVSQSPRYKVAKRGQDVALRCDPISGHVSLFWYQQALGQGPEFLTYFQNEAQLDKSGLPSDRFFAERPEGSVSTLKIQRTQQEDSAVYLCASSLEARGLVDTEAFFGQGTRLTVV.

J is TRBJ2-3 and V is TRBV5-1, with D possibly being TRBD2 (6 bases). The CDR3 covers 17 residues. CDR1 and CDR2 from the germline V gene are SGHRS and YFSETQ. The germline V and J ends were trimmed by 4 bases and 4 bases, with 22 bases remaining between them. The CDR3 DNA is TGCGCCAGCAGCGTATCCGGGGCCCCCGGGGGTTCAGATACGCAGTATTTT. Protein product: CASSVSGAPGGSDTQYF.

The genes are TRBV6-5 and TRBJ2-7; the match to TRBD1 covers 7 bases. Germline V gene lookup returns CDR1 MNHEY and CDR2 SVGAGI. Trimming cost V 6 bases and J 3 bases; bases outside gene matches: 2. This CDR3 has 12 amino acids. The CDR3 sequence: CASRRDSYEQYF. The CDR3 DNA is TGTGCCAGCAGAAGGGACAGCTACGAGCAGTACTTC.

The V gene is TRBV5-1, the J gene TRBJ2-3, with unresolved D. The V end lost 4 bases, the J end lost 0 bases, and 9 bases lay between the germline ends. The length of the CDR3 is 14 residues. Germline V gives CDR1 SGHRS, CDR2 YFSETQ. The CDR3 loop is CASSISRSTDTQYF. CDR3 nucleotides: TGCGCCAGCAGCATTAGCCGTAGCACAGATACGCAGTATTTT. Full variable domain (missing parts from reference TRBV5-1 and TRBJ2-3): KAGVTQTPRYLIKTRGQQVTLSCSPISGHRSVSWYQQTPGQGLQFLFEYFSETQRNKGNFPGRFSGRQFSNSRSEMNVSTLELGDSALYLCASSISRSTDTQYFGPGTRLTVL.

The chain couples TRBV5-1 to TRBJ2-2; 7 bases agree with TRBD1. The CDR3 totals 14 residues. The germline V gene has CDR1 SGHRS and CDR2 YFSETQ. V was pared by 1 base and J by 5 bases, with 2 bases of the junction left unmatched. The DNA for the CDR3 is TGCGCCAGCAGCTTGACAGGGGTGACCGGGGAGCTGTTTTTT. Its translation: CASSLTGVTGELFF.

The rearrangement joins TRBV25-1 to TRBJ1-6; 9 positions agree with TRBD1. The CDR3 runs to 18 residues. Germline loops: CDR1 MGHDK, CDR2 SYGVNS. V was clipped by 3 bases and J by 10 bases; unmatched bases: 16. The CDR3, as DNA: TGTGCCAGCAGTGATTCCCGGGACAGGGAGGGAAGACGCTCACCCCTCCACTTT. It is translated as CASSDSRDREGRRSPLHF.

The chain has TRBV7-2 and TRBJ2-3; D perhaps matches TRBD2 (7 bases). With 6 bases removed from V and 4 bases from J, the gap between germline ends came to 17 bases. The CDR3 runs to 15 residues. Looked up from germline, CDR1 is SGHTA and CDR2 is FQGNSA. The CDR3 region has the DNA TGTGCCAGCAGACACGCCGGGGGGCGGGCAGATACGCAGTATTTT. Amino acids: CASRHAGGRADTQYF.

The chain has TRBV10-2 and TRBJ1-1; perhaps TRBD1 as D (5 bases). The CDR3 is 15 amino acids. Germline loops: CDR1 WSHSY, CDR2 SAAADI. Trimming shortened V by 5 bases and J by 3 bases, and 16 bases separated the two germline ends. The CDR3 DNA follows: TGCGCCAGCAGTCGGGAGGGGATCGGGTACACTGAAGCTTTCTTT. This gives the protein CASSREGIGYTEAFF.

This clone came up a few times. The chain is built from TRBV13 and TRBJ2-1; 13 nucleotides line up with TRBD2. With V trimmed by 10 bases and J by 8 bases, 8 bases remained unmatched. CDR1 and CDR2 (germline): PRHDT, FYEKMQ (reference sequence). The CDR3 contains 14 residues. CDR3 sequence: CANVLAGGFYEQFF. The CDR3 DNA sequence: TGTGCCAACGTACTAGCGGGGGGGTTCTATGAGCAGTTCTTC.

The chain carries TRBV27 and TRBJ2-1; 11 positions agree with TRBD1. Per the germline V gene, CDR1 is MNHEY and CDR2 is SMNVEV (reference sequence). V was pared by 8 bases and J by 0 bases, with 18 bases of the junction left unmatched. The CDR3 spans 20 residues. The DNA for the CDR3 is TGTGCCAGCGCTTATGCCCCGGGACAGGGGGTGATAAACTCCTACAATGAGCAGTTCTTC. Protein sequence: CASAYAPGQGVINSYNEQFF.

The chain recombines TRBV5-1 with TRBJ2-3; 11 positions agree with TRBD1. The CDR3 is 16 amino acids. From germline, CDR1 is SGHRS and CDR2 YFSETQ. J gave up 5 bases and V 2 bases, and 7 bases lay outside the gene matches. CDR3 DNA: TGCGCCAGCAGCTTAGGGGGACAGGGGGGAATAGATACGCAGTATTTT. Protein: CASSLGGQGGIDTQYF.

This chain joins TRBV11-1 and TRBJ2-7; 7 bases are a match to TRBD2. The junction had 15 bases not matched to a gene; V was cut back by 1 base and J by 6 bases. CDR1 SGHAT and CDR2 FQDESV come from the germline V gene (reference sequence). This CDR3 is built from 17 residues. CDR3 amino acids: CASSLGREKASGGEQYF. For the CDR3, the DNA is TGTGCCAGCAGCTTAGGAAGGGAGAAGGCTAGCGGCGGCGAGCAGTACTTC.

The CDR3 spells CASSRGHDNYGYTF. In DNA form, the CDR3 reads TGCGCCAGCAGCCGGGGACACGACAACTATGGCTACACCTTC. The V and J genes are TRBV5-1 and TRBJ1-2; perhaps TRBD1 as D (6 bases). The CDR3 totals 14 residues. The germline V gene has CDR1 SGHRS and CDR2 YFSETQ. With 4 bases removed from V and 2 bases from J, the gap between germline ends came to 12 bases. The complete variable domain, with remaining parts taken from reference TRBV5-1 and TRBJ1-2, reads KAGVTQTPRYLIKTRGQQVTLSCSPISGHRSVSWYQQTPGQGLQFLFEYFSETQRNKGNFPGRFSGRQFSNSRSEMNVSTLELGDSALYLCASSRGHDNYGYTFGSGTRLTVV.

The chain joins TRBV2 to TRBJ2-3; possible D gene TRBD2, 5 bases. The CDR3 runs 14 residues. Germline CDR1 and CDR2: SNHLY and FYNNEI. V lost 4 bases to trimming and J lost 5 bases, with 13 bases between them. CDR3 loop: CASSVERSGDTQYF. DNA for the CDR3: TGTGCCAGCAGTGTCGAGCGGTCGGGAGATACGCAGTATTTT.

Notes on this clone: One end of the junction does not line up with germline, which may come from a read error. V usage is TRBV7-9 and J usage is TRBJ1-2; 8 bases are a match to TRBD1. Germline lookup yields CDR1 SEHNR and CDR2 FQNEAQ (reference sequence). CDR3 length equals 14 residues. In DNA, the CDR3 is TGTTCCAGCAGCCACCGGACAGGGTCCGGGGGCTACACCTTC. Residues: CSSSHRTGSGGYTF.

The rearrangement joins TRBV5-1 to TRBJ1-3; 7 bases fit TRBD1. Germline-derived CDR1 and CDR2 are SGHRS and YFSETQ. This CDR3 region has 15 residues. V was clipped by 5 bases and J by 2 bases; unmatched bases: 7. The CDR3 coding sequence is TGCGCCAGCAGATCCGGACAGGTGGCTGGAAACACCATATATTTT. Translation gives CASRSGQVAGNTIYF.

The chain's CDR3 is CASGPGLAASYEQYF. In nucleotides, the CDR3 is TGCGCCAGCGGCCCGGGACTAGCGGCCTCCTACGAGCAGTACTTC. V is TRBV5-1 and J is TRBJ2-7; 11 positions match TRBD2. This CDR3 is 15 amino acids long. V shed 7 bases, J shed 0 bases, and the junction held 6 bases outside the gene matches. Germline loops: CDR1 SGHRS, CDR2 YFSETQ.

The chain recombines TRBV7-2 with TRBJ1-2, with 7 bases lining up with TRBD1. Per the germline V gene, CDR1 is SGHTA and CDR2 is FQGNSA. The CDR3 is 13 residues long. V lost 4 bases, J lost 5 bases, and 4 bases stayed unmatched. The CDR3 region is CASSSGTEYGYTF. In nucleotides, the CDR3 is TGTGCCAGCAGCTCGGGGACAGAATATGGCTACACCTTC.

This chain uses TRBV28 with TRBJ2-4, with 9 bases aligning to TRBD1. Trimming at V came to 5 bases and at J to 6 bases, leaving 5 bases not matched to a gene. This CDR3 contains 14 residues. Germline CDR1 is MDHEN and CDR2 is SYDVKM. The CDR3 spells CASSTPGQGNIQYF. The CDR3, as DNA: TGTGCCAGCAGTACTCCGGGACAGGGAAACATTCAGTACTTC. The full variable domain, rest sourced from reference TRBV28 and TRBJ2-4, is DVKVTQSSRYLVKRTGEKVFLECVQDMDHENMFWYRQDPGLGLRLIYFSYDVKMKEKGDIPEGYSVSREKKERFSLILESASTNQTSMYLCASSTPGQGNIQYFGAGTRLSVL.

This clone was counted a single time. V gene TRBV23-1 combines with J gene TRBJ1-2; tentative D call: TRBD1 (6 bases). TRBV23-1 falls under the ORF class, with uncertain function. The CDR3 covers 14 residues. Trimming pared 5 bases from V and 4 bases from J, leaving 14 bases between. The CDR3 DNA sequence: TGCGCCAGCAGTGGTGAAGGGGGTAGCTATGGCTACACCTTC. Translation: CASSGEGGSYGYTF.

This chain joins TRBV9 and TRBJ2-1; 7 positions agree with TRBD2. CDR1 is SGDLS, CDR2 YYNGEE, per germline. This CDR3 region has 15 residues. The trim removed 0 bases at V and 4 bases at J, leaving 4 bases unmatched. The CDR3, as DNA: TGTGCCAGCAGCGTAGTAAGCGGGAAGTACAATGAGCAGTTCTTC. The encoded protein is CASSVVSGKYNEQFF.

The rearrangement uses TRBV4-2 and TRBJ2-7; 12 nucleotides agree with TRBD2. The trim removed 0 bases at V and 2 bases at J, leaving 5 bases unmatched. Germline CDR1 and CDR2: LGHNA and YNFKEQ. This CDR3 has 17 residues. The CDR3 here is CASSQEVTSGGPYEQYF. CDR3 nucleotides: TGTGCCAGCAGCCAAGAGGTGACTAGCGGGGGTCCCTACGAGCAGTACTTC.

The chain couples TRBV2 to TRBJ2-2, with TRBD1 matching over 10 bases. This CDR3 is built from 14 residues. CDR1 and CDR2 (germline): SNHLY, FYNNEI. The trim removed 6 bases at V and 5 bases at J, leaving 3 bases unmatched. Here the CDR3 reads CASRGQGRTGELFF. DNA of the CDR3: TGTGCCAGCAGGGGACAGGGGAGAACCGGGGAGCTGTTTTTT.

The chain recombines TRBV5-1 with TRBJ2-5, with D possibly TRBD2 on 6 matching bases. There are 12 residues in the CDR3. Germline V gene lookup returns CDR1 SGHRS and CDR2 YFSETQ. V dropped 5 bases and J dropped 11 bases, with 16 bases sitting between them. CDR3 residues: CASSRPGLEQYF. The CDR3 DNA reads as TGCGCCAGCAGTCGTCCGGGACTTGAGCAGTACTTC.

The V and J genes are TRBV18 and TRBJ2-1; 11 bases map to TRBD2. CDR3 length: 16 residues. The V gene's germline CDR1 is KGHSH and CDR2 LQKENI. After removal of 2 bases from V and 7 bases from J, the junction contained 7 bases not matched to a gene. CDR3 sequence (DNA): TGTGCCAGCTCACCATTACTAGCGGGAGTAGTGAATGAGCAGTTCTTC. Protein sequence: CASSPLLAGVVNEQFF.